The rows below give T cell receptor beta chains drawn from one sample of a study of blood T cell repertoires in COVID-19. Sequencing was performed with immunoSEQ multiplex PCR; in TCRdb, only in-frame clones are kept and a portion is missing. The sample has approximately 46,000 clones, about 89% seen once; the top ten hold roughly a sixth. Sample: peripheral blood. The origin of the receptors is a man aged 65 to 85 with active COVID-19. The CDR3 runs from the conserved cysteine through the conserved F or W. D genes are given only for firm matches. Some rows mark clone size as missing; the rest say once, few, many or name a class of expanded clone.

clone_size,v_call,j_call,d_call,cdr3_aa,cdr3_nt
-,TRBV7-8,TRBJ1-4,-,CASSSRETEKLFF,TGTGCCAGCAGCTCCCGGGAAACGGAAAAACTGTTTTTT
-,TRBV5-1,TRBJ1-2,-,CASSLSGDGYTF,TGCGCCAGCAGCTTGTCCGGGGATGGCTACACCTTC
-,TRBV5-5,TRBJ2-7,-,CASSPRGEYEQYF,TGTGCCAGCAGCCCGAGAGGAGAGTACGAGCAGTACTTC
-,TRBV6-5,TRBJ2-1,-,CASRTLTRDEQFF,TGTGCCAGCCGGACTCTCACTAGGGATGAGCAGTTCTTC
-,TRBV18,TRBJ2-5,TRBD1,CASSPRDRALETQYF,TGTGCCAGCTCCCCCCGGGACAGGGCGTTAGAGACCCAGTACTTC
-,TRBV14,TRBJ2-2,TRBD1,CASSQDYRGTGELFF,TGTGCCAGCAGCCAAGATTACAGGGGAACTGGGGAGCTGTTTTTT
-,TRBV19,TRBJ2-3,TRBD1,CASSSPGTGLTDTQYF,TGTGCCAGTAGTAGCCCCGGGACAGGGCTGACAGATACGCAGTATTTT
once,TRBV19,TRBJ2-2,TRBD1,CASSEGTANTGELFF,TGTGCCAGTAGTGAAGGGACAGCGAACACCGGGGAGCTGTTTTTT
-,TRBV24-1,TRBJ2-1,TRBD1,CAISGQEYNEQFF,TGTGCCATCTCGGGACAGGAATACAATGAGCAGTTCTTC
-,TRBV28,TRBJ1-5,-,CASIRRGRRDQPQHF,TGTGCCAGCATTCGTAGAGGTCGTCGGGATCAGCCCCAGCATTTT
-,TRBV7-2,TRBJ2-7,-,CASSLVASEDYEQYF,TGTGCCAGCAGCTTAGTGGCTAGCGAGGACTACGAGCAGTACTTC
once,TRBV10-3,TRBJ1-6,TRBD1,CAISEPGQGRRQAPLHF,TGTGCCATCAGTGAGCCGGGACAGGGAAGGCGTCAGGCACCCCTCCACTTT
-,TRBV5-1,TRBJ2-7,TRBD1,CASSGSDRAAEQYF,TGCGCCAGCAGCGGGTCGGACAGGGCGGCCGAGCAGTACTTC
-,TRBV24-1,TRBJ1-5,TRBD1,CATRTGKEGDSNQPQHF,TGTGCCACCAGGACAGGGAAGGAGGGGGATAGCAATCAGCCCCAGCATTTT
-,TRBV28,TRBJ2-7,-,CASSLSWSSYEQYF,TGTGCCAGCAGTTTATCTTGGAGCTCCTACGAGCAGTACTTC
-,TRBV1,TRBJ1-5,-,CTSSQDPPREVRQPQHF,TGCACCAGCAGCCAAGACCCGCCTCGGGAGGTCAGGCAGCCCCAGCATTTT
-,TRBV9,TRBJ2-1,TRBD1,CASSALQGAGEQFF,TGTGCCAGCAGCGCGCTACAGGGGGCAGGGGAGCAGTTCTTC
-,TRBV5-5,TRBJ2-7,TRBD1,CASSFAGTGPNEQYF,TGTGCCAGCAGCTTTGCCGGGACAGGGCCCAACGAGCAGTACTTC
-,TRBV7-9,TRBJ2-7,TRBD1,CASSSTGSYEQYF,TGTGCCAGCAGCTCGACAGGGTCCTACGAGCAGTACTTC
-,TRBV12-2,TRBJ2-3,-,CASRPGTVPLSTDTQYF,TGTGCAAGTCGCCCCGGGACAGTCCCGCTCAGCACAGATACGCAGTATTTT
-,TRBV6-6,TRBJ2-1,TRBD2,CASSYSAGGLYNEQFF,TGTGCCAGCAGTTACTCTGCGGGGGGCCTCTACAATGAGCAGTTCTTC
-,TRBV19,TRBJ2-5,TRBD2,CASSMRASGGASQETQYF,TGTGCCAGTAGTATGAGGGCTAGCGGGGGGGCTTCCCAAGAGACCCAGTACTTC
-,TRBV4-2,TRBJ2-4,-,CASSIPGVANIQYF,TGTGCCAGCAGCATCCCGGGGGTAGCGAACATTCAGTACTTC
-,TRBV9,TRBJ1-4,-,CASSAETGRGNEKLFF,TGTGCCAGCAGCGCCGAAACAGGCCGTGGTAATGAAAAACTGTTTTTT
few,TRBV6-8,TRBJ2-2,-,CASKAEGQGSPGSGELFF,TGTGCCAGCAAGGCGGAAGGCCAGGGTAGTCCCGGGTCCGGGGAGCTGTTTTTT
few,TRBV6-1,TRBJ1-4,-,CASSESRGGYEKLFF,TGTGCCAGCAGTGAATCACGGGGGGGGTACGAAAAACTGTTTTTT
once,TRBV3-1/TRBV3-2,TRBJ2-6,-,CASSQGGVAGANVLTF,TGTGCCAGCAGCCAGGGGGGAGTGGCTGGGGCCAACGTCCTGACTTTC
-,TRBV7-2,TRBJ2-1,TRBD2,CASSLELAGGNEQFF,TGTGCCAGCAGCTTAGAACTAGCGGGGGGCAATGAGCAGTTCTTC
-,TRBV18,TRBJ2-1,-,CASSPPSGSGNEQFF,TGTGCCAGCTCACCACCTTCAGGGTCTGGAAATGAGCAGTTCTTC
-,TRBV7-2,TRBJ1-1,-,CASSPWTTGNTEAFF,TGTGCCAGCAGCCCGTGGACAACTGGGAACACTGAAGCTTTCTTT
-,TRBV11-2,TRBJ2-3,-,CASSQDPGTDTQYF,TGTGCCAGCAGCCAAGACCCGGGGACAGATACGCAGTATTTT
few,TRBV5-1,TRBJ1-5,-,CASSFWGGQPQHF,TGCGCCAGCAGCTTCTGGGGGGGTCAGCCCCAGCATTTT
-,TRBV6-5,TRBJ2-2,-,CASSYSGNLGDGELFF,TGTGCCAGCAGTTACTCAGGCAACCTAGGTGACGGGGAGCTGTTTTTT
-,TRBV21-1,TRBJ2-5,-,CASSKVLKEEETQYF,TGTGCCAGCAGCAAAGTCCTTAAAGAGGAAGAGACCCAGTACTTC
once,TRBV6-2/TRBV6-3,TRBJ2-5,TRBD2,CASSYLGTTQETQYF,TGTGCCAGCAGTTACTTAGGGACTACCCAAGAGACCCAGTACTTC
-,TRBV28,TRBJ1-1,TRBD1,CASIDRGPANTEAFF,TGTGCCAGCATAGACAGGGGGCCGGCGAACACTGAAGCTTTCTTT
-,TRBV7-8,TRBJ2-7,TRBD2,CASSLNRASGEAYEQYF,TGTGCCAGCAGCTTAAACCGGGCTAGCGGGGAGGCCTACGAGCAGTACTTC
once,TRBV24-1,TRBJ2-1,TRBD1,CATSEGTGDYNEQFF,TGTGCCACCAGTGAGGGGACAGGAGACTACAATGAGCAGTTCTTC
-,TRBV2,TRBJ1-2,-,CASSGGVTSYGYTF,TGTGCCAGCAGTGGCGGGGTCACCAGCTATGGCTACACCTTC
-,TRBV14,TRBJ2-3,TRBD2,CASSQLAGAPLPDTQYF,TGTGCCAGCAGCCAACTAGCGGGGGCCCCCCTCCCAGATACGCAGTATTTT
-,TRBV6-5,TRBJ1-6,-,CASRPRPQRSPLHF,TGTGCCAGCAGACCGCGTCCTCAACGGTCACCCCTCCACTTT
-,TRBV2,TRBJ2-3,-,CASREQGSPGDTQYF,TGTGCCAGCAGGGAACAGGGAAGCCCGGGAGATACGCAGTATTTT
once,TRBV5-1,TRBJ2-1,TRBD1,CASSTSGTGGMNEQFF,TGCGCCAGCAGCACCTCCGGGACAGGGGGCATGAATGAGCAGTTCTTC
-,TRBV7-2,TRBJ1-5,-,CASSPEGRNQPQHF,TGTGCCAGCAGCCCCGAGGGCCGGAATCAGCCCCAGCATTTT
-,TRBV5-1,TRBJ2-7,TRBD1,CASSLDWDRGSEQYF,TGCGCCAGCAGCCTGGACTGGGACAGGGGTAGCGAGCAGTACTTC
-,TRBV6-6,TRBJ1-1,TRBD1,CASSGQGPTEAFF,TGTGCCAGCAGTGGACAGGGGCCCACTGAAGCTTTCTTT
-,TRBV9,TRBJ2-5,TRBD1,CASSVATGTDQETQYF,TGTGCCAGCAGCGTAGCTACCGGGACAGACCAAGAGACCCAGTACTTC
few,TRBV3-1/TRBV3-2,TRBJ2-4,TRBD1,CASSRRQGHIQYF,TGTGCCAGCAGCCGAAGACAGGGCCACATTCAGTACTTC
-,TRBV19,TRBJ1-2,TRBD1,CASSPQSQGAGGYTF,TGTGCCAGTAGTCCCCAATCACAGGGGGCCGGTGGCTACACCTTC
-,TRBV19,TRBJ1-6,TRBD1,CASSPGTGANSPLHF,TGTGCCAGTAGTCCGGGGACAGGGGCCAATTCACCCCTCCACTTT